A selection of T cell receptor beta chains follows, all from one sample in a study of hypomethylating agent response in myelodysplastic syndrome. Profiling relied on immunoSEQ multiplex PCR, and the TCRdb table lists in-frame clones only, not all of them. The sample has a few thousand clones; roughly 82% are singletons. Sequenced material: bone marrow, taken before or after starting hypomethylating agent treatment for myelodysplastic syndrome (not recorded which). These receptor sequences come from a human donor with myelodysplastic syndrome. The CDR3 runs from the conserved cysteine through the conserved F or W.

TRBV5-1	TRBJ2-3	CASSLGLAGSARTDTQYF
TRBV19	TRBJ2-6	CASSINLSGANVLTF
TRBV7-9	TRBJ1-1	CASSFAPGTGTTEAFF
TRBV27	TRBJ2-2	CASSRGENTGELFF
TRBV29-1	TRBJ1-5	CSVVDYDTQPQHF
TRBV18	TRBJ2-2	CASSPRTGSPNTGELFF
TRBV10-3	TRBJ2-3	CAISPGGASTDTQYF
TRBV4-1	TRBJ2-2	CASSQGIKREGGGELFF
TRBV27	TRBJ2-2	CASGTGELFF
TRBV30	TRBJ1-6	CAWGPRGGSSPLHF
TRBV6-5	TRBJ2-7	CASSYAGSYEQYF
TRBV14	TRBJ2-1	CASSQSTGVPIYNEQFF
TRBV9	TRBJ2-5	CASSVGVAGGQETQYF
TRBV4-1	TRBJ1-6	CASSPLSGTATNSPLHF
TRBV9	TRBJ2-1	CASSSAGTAGVYNEQFF
TRBV5-6	TRBJ1-3	CASSERGGQRNTIYF
TRBV7-9	TRBJ2-7	CASSSPTGGPSSYEQYF
TRBV29-1	TRBJ1-2	CSVAAQGQVYGYTF
TRBV4-1	TRBJ1-2	CANGGQGASNYGYTF
TRBV19	TRBJ2-3	CASSPRVRRTDTQYF
TRBV4-1	TRBJ2-3	CASSQLTSGGTHTQYF
TRBV12-5	TRBJ2-7	CASGRGRALDEQYF
TRBV5-4	TRBJ2-3	CASSPDSFTDTQYF
TRBV7-6	TRBJ1-6	CASTRQGNSPLHF
TRBV5-6	TRBJ2-7	CASSLALAEQYF
TRBV2	TRBJ1-2	CASTSGPYGYTF